In its sample, the clone carrying this T cell receptor (beta chain) was seen once. What it binds is not known. Losses at the gene ends were 9 bases for V and 5 bases for J; bases not matched to a gene: 16. CDR3 length: 16 residues. Germline V lookup: CDR1 SNHLY, CDR2 FYNNEI. The data originate from a study of cytomegalovirus exposure and HLA in healthy donors. Whole-study results and caveats: Sequencing depth roughly uniform across donors was assumed in presence/absence analyses. With DRB1 most and HLA-C fewest, TCR association rates differed between HLA loci in a later analysis. Specificity for CMV antigens was confirmed in vitro for a few of the CMV-associated chains.

The PCR contained 60 Vbeta and 13 Jbeta primers. The data were produced by immunoSEQ multiplex PCR, yet TCRdb's version contains in-frame clones alone and is incomplete. The sample lists roughly 200,000 clones; 75% to 90% were seen once. The chain joins TRBV2 to TRBJ2-5, with 9 bases lining up with TRBD1. Input material: PBMCs. The sequence was obtained from a man in his thirties or forties in good health and CMV-seronegative. For the CDR3, the DNA is TGTGCCAGGGCCCCGGAGACAGGGGGAGGACAGGAGACCCAGTACTTC. This sequence encodes CARAPETGGGQETQYF.